This T cell receptor beta chain was identified during a study of blood T cell repertoires in COVID-19. Between the trimmed V and J ends, which lost 3 bases and 2 bases, there was a span of 7 bases. This CDR3 spans 13 amino acids. Assay used: immunoSEQ multiplex PCR; TCRdb lists only in-frame clones, some missing. The sample lists fewer than 200,000 clones, around four fifths occurring once. The TCR comes from a woman between 45 and 65 years old in a cohort exposed to, infected with or recovered from COVID-19 (not recorded which). The sample consisted of PBMCs or T cells enriched from blood (not recorded which). V gene TRBV12-3 or TRBV12-4 combines with J gene TRBJ1-2; D uncertain. The CDR3 spells CASSFGSNYGYTF. For the CDR3, the DNA is TGTGCCAGCAGTTTTGGGAGCAACTATGGCTACACCTTC.